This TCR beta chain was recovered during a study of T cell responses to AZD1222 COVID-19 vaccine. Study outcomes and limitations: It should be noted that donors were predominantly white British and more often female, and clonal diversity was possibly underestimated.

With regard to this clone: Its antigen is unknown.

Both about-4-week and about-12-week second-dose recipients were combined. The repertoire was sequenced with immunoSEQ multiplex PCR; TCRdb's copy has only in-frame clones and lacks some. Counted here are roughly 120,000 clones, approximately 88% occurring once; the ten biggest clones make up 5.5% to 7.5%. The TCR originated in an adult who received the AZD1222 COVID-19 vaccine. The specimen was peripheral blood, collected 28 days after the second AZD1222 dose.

This chain's CDR3 is CASSIRGIGYTEAFF. The DNA for the CDR3 is TGTGCCAGCAGTATTAGGGGCATTGGGTATACTGAAGCTTTCTTT. The V and J genes are TRBV27 and TRBJ1-1, with D perhaps TRBD1 (5 bases). From germline, CDR1 is MNHEY and CDR2 SMNVEV (reference sequence). V was shortened by 5 bases and J by 5 bases, with 18 bases between the two germline ends. The CDR3 has 15 amino acids.